This T cell receptor beta chain was retrieved from a study of shared clonotypes between healthy human individuals. Findings and caveats of the study: Clonotypes shared by all four sorted-subset donors had higher generation probabilities than non-shared clonotypes. Blood alone was sampled, and tissue repertoires likely differ.

In regard to this clone: Its antigen is undetermined.

The assay was run at deep level. Using immunoSEQ multiplex PCR, the repertoire was profiled, and TCRdb retains in-frame clones only, with some absent. The data hold 2,500,000 or so clones, with approximately 94% observed a single time. All of the donors resided in Nashville, Tennessee, and each was a Caucasian adult. Sequences were obtained from naive CD4+ T cells sorted from blood. Described subset: CD45RA+ positively selected. The sequence derives from a man between 18 and 35 years old in good health.

The CDR3 coding sequence is TGTGCCAGCTCACCCCAGGGGGCCGTTAGCACTGAAGCTTTCTTT. Translated: CASSPQGAVSTEAFF. V and J are TRBV18 and TRBJ1-1; 8 nucleotides match TRBD1. There are 15 residues in the CDR3. Germline loops: CDR1 KGHSH, CDR2 LQKENI. V was pared by 3 bases and J by 4 bases, with 7 bases of the junction left unmatched.